A single sample gave rise to the 5 T cell receptor beta chains below, sequenced in a study of technical replicates of blood from several donors. TCRdb's copy holds only in-frame clones and misses some; the assay was immunoSEQ multiplex PCR. The profile shows under 75,000 clones, approximately 96% of them singletons. What was sequenced was T cells isolated from PBMCs. These receptors came from a human donor in good health.

The chain employs TRBV7-2 and TRBJ1-1, with 7 bases that match TRBD1. This CDR3 is built from 14 residues. J was trimmed by 0 bases and V by 5 bases; bases with no gene match: 3. Germline lookup yields CDR1 SGHTA and CDR2 FQGNSA. In DNA, the CDR3 is TGTGCCAGCAGCCTCAGGGGGATGAACACTGAAGCTTTCTTT. It codes for CASSLRGMNTEAFF.

This chain links TRBV5-8 with TRBJ2-1; 12 bases match TRBD2. CDR1 is SGHTS, CDR2 YDEGEE, per germline. The V and J ends lost 4 bases and 4 bases, in that order; junction bases with no gene match: 6. The CDR3 runs 16 residues. The DNA for the CDR3 is TGTGCCAGCAGCGTATGGACTAGCGGGACTTACAATGAGCAGTTCTTC. Protein product: CASSVWTSGTYNEQFF.

The rearrangement links TRBV19 to TRBJ1-5; 7 bases are shared with TRBD1. The CDR3 loop spans 15 amino acids. Losses at the gene ends were 5 bases for V and 7 bases for J; bases not matched to a gene: 11. Germline V gene sequence: CDR1 LNHDA, CDR2 SQIVND (reference sequence). The CDR3: CASSFGTDGRQPQHF. As DNA, the CDR3 is TGTGCCAGTAGTTTCGGGACAGATGGGCGACAGCCCCAGCATTTT.

The chain links TRBV11-1 to TRBJ2-7; D is perhaps TRBD2 (5 bases). The V gene's germline CDR1 is SGHAT and CDR2 FQDESV (reference sequence). The CDR3 extends over 13 amino acids. With 5 bases removed from V and 0 bases from J, the gap between germline ends came to 8 bases. The DNA of the CDR3 is TGTGCCAGCAGCCGGACTGTCTCCTACGAGCAGTACTTC. Its translation: CASSRTVSYEQYF.

This clone was seen a handful of times. The chain combines TRBV5-6 with TRBJ1-1; no firm D call. Germline V gene lookup returns CDR1 SGHDT and CDR2 YYEEEE. V was cut by 0 bases and J by 10 bases, with 10 bases left in between. The CDR3 extends over 12 amino acids. The CDR3 DNA reads TGTGCCAGCAGCTTGGCGAGTGTTAGAGCTTTCTTT. Translated, it gives CASSLASVRAFF.